The TCR beta chain under discussion was sequenced for a study of shared clonotypes between healthy human individuals. Whole-study results and caveats: Represented genetic and exposure-history diversity was restricted by having few donors. Rarefaction revealed incomplete sorted-subset sequencing despite large depth.

Germline V gives CDR1 MRHNA, CDR2 SNTAGT. V lost 6 bases to trimming and J lost 2 bases, with 12 bases between them. The CDR3 runs to 14 residues. The method was immunoSEQ multiplex PCR; TCRdb's version includes in-frame clones alone and lacks a portion of them. The sample carries roughly 2 million clones, 85% to 95% recorded once. Comment on this clone: Antigen specificity is unknown.

Researchers partitioned CD4+ cells into CD45RA+ naive and CD45RA-negative memory subsets. J is TRBJ2-3 and V is TRBV6-4; perhaps TRBD1 as D (6 bases). This clonotype was sampled from a man aged 18 to 29 in good health. The sample taken for sequencing was naive CD4+ T cells sorted from blood. Subset noted: CD45RA+ positively selected. The CDR3 reads CASSQTGVTDTQYF. The CDR3 coding sequence is TGTGCCAGCAGCCAGACAGGAGTCACAGATACGCAGTATTTT.